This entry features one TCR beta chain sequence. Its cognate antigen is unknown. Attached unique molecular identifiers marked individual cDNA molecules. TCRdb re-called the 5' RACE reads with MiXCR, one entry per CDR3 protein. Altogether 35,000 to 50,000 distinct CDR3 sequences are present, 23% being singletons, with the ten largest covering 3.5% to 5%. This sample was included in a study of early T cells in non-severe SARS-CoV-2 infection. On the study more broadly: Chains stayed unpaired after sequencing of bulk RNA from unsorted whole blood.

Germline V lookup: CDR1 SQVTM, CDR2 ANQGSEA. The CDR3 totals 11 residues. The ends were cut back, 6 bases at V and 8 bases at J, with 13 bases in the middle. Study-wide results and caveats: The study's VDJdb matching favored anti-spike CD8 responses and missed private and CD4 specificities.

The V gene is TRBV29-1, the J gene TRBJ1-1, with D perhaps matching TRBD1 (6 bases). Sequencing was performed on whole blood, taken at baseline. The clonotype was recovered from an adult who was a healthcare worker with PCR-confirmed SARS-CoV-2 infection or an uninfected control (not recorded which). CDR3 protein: CSVDAGGEAFF. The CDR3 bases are TGCAGCGTCGATGCGGGGGGCGAAGCTTTCTTT.